This T cell receptor (beta chain) was captured in a study of cytomegalovirus exposure and HLA in healthy donors. Study results and caveats: Reported results showed that the classifier diagnosed cytomegalovirus status with high specificity and sensitivity.

Remarks on this clone: Its antigen is undetermined.

Clones were read by immunoSEQ multiplex PCR, and TCRdb kept only the in-frame ones, dropping some. The table lists roughly 60,000 clones, roughly 96% of them singletons. V was clipped by 3 bases and J by 2 bases, with 7 bases between them. CDR1 and CDR2 from the germline V gene are SNHLY and FYNNEI. This CDR3 is 13 amino acids long. The sequenced material came from PBMCs. The V and J genes are TRBV2 and TRBJ1-2; a possible D gene is TRBD1 (5 bases). The TCR sequence derives from a woman younger than 30 in good health and CMV-seropositive. The CDR3 sequence is CASSEGGNYGYTF. The CDR3 DNA reads TGTGCCAGCAGTGAGGGGGGGAACTATGGCTACACCTTC. Full variable domain (missing parts from reference TRBV2 and TRBJ1-2): EPEVTQTPSHQVTQMGQEVILRCVPISNHLYFYWYRQILGQKVEFLVSFYNNEISEKSEIFDDQFSVERPDGSNFTLKIRSTKLEDSAMYFCASSEGGNYGYTFGSGTRLTVV.